This TCR beta chain was profiled in a study of T cell responses to AZD1222 COVID-19 vaccine. About the research overall: Analyses pooled second doses at about 4 or about 12 weeks.

Assay used: immunoSEQ multiplex PCR; TCRdb lists only in-frame clones, some missing. This table holds about 180,000 clones, about 90% found once. This CDR3 contains 13 residues. The germline CDR1 and CDR2 sequences are SGHRS and YFSETQ. The V end was cut by 1 base, the J end by 6 bases, with 8 bases between. This clone appeared a single time. Its antigen is still unknown. Regarding the study as a whole: The donor cohort was predominantly white British with a female majority, and clonal diversity may have been underestimated. Sampled repertoires all dated from after the peak T cell response. Baseline seropositivity characterized only six AZD1222 recipients.

This receptor was obtained from an adult in good health. This chain connects TRBV5-1 to TRBJ2-1; the D call may be TRBD1 or TRBD2 (5 bases each). Here the sequenced sample was peripheral blood, taken on day 0 of AZD1222 vaccination. CDR3 sequence (DNA): TGCGCCAGCAGCTTGCCGGGGCGCAATGAGCAGTTCTTC. This encodes CASSLPGRNEQFF.